This T cell receptor (beta chain) was obtained from a study of PD-L1 blockade in urothelial cancer (TCRdb year 2017). With regard to the full study: Therapy was started in about 2014 for all patients, and atezolizumab 1,200 mg was administered intravenously every 3 weeks. Pretreatment tumor samples and matched peripheral blood, collected serially before and after atezolizumab treatment, underwent TCR sequencing. Blood samples yielded a median of around 150,000 T cells and more than 75,000 unique TCRs, with median clonality approximately 0.08. Patients had an ECOG performance status of 0 or 1 and had received between 0 and 3 prior chemotherapy regimens. Progression-free survival longer than 6 months counted as durable clinical benefit, and TCR features were additionally tested against both progression-free and overall survival. Nine patients achieved durable clinical benefit and about 22 did not. Pretreatment blood TCR-seq was available for nearly 30 patients, at least one posttreatment blood collection was obtained for 25 or so patients, and tumor TCR-seq was available for 25 or so patients. Twenty-five of 29 patients were identified as males with urothelial cancer of bladder origin, and a prior smoking history was reported by 18 of 29 patients. Blood samples were analyzed at 3 weeks after treatment start (second dose) and at 6 weeks after treatment start. An exploratory multi-omic analysis was conducted of the somatic, immune and clinical correlates of response to PD-L1 blockade with atezolizumab in urothelial cancer. In the same patients, whole exome sequencing and RNA sequencing of pretreatment tumors were performed in addition to TCR sequencing. The investigation overall reported the following: Small sample size (n ≈ 27) and many exploratory analyses mean the results are intended to be hypothesis-generating. Improved progression-free and overall survival was found to be associated with pretreatment peripheral blood TCR clonality below the median. Among patients with durable benefit, tumor-associated TCR clones showed greater expansion in peripheral blood 3 weeks after treatment started (n ≈ 22, p = 0.022).

The cohort comprised 29 patients with locally advanced or metastatic urothelial carcinoma treated at Memorial Sloan Kettering on a trial protocol. Peripheral blood mononuclear cells were collected pretreatment and during treatment, at between 1 and 8 total time points per patient. The Qiagen DNeasy Blood extraction kit was used to purify genomic DNA from total PBMCs and from tumor samples. Collected pretreatment and during treatment, PBMCs were isolated and stored as previously described. Each PCR received spiked-in synthetic TCR analog templates so that absolute template abundance could be estimated from read counts. TCRbeta CDR3 regions were amplified from genomic DNA with bias-controlled V and J gene primers using the immunoSEQ assay. Sequencing of rearranged TCRbeta segments was performed at approximately 20X coverage. The authors' analysis ran thus. Sequencing errors were corrected by clustering, and CDR3s were annotated against IMGT so that V, D and J genes could be assigned. Only productive TCRbeta rearrangements were used in downstream analyses, excluding out-of-frame or stop-codon sequences. Clonality was computed as one minus Shannon entropy normalized by the log of the number of unique productive sequences. Clones differing between time points or between blood and tumor were identified using Fisher's exact test with Benjamini-Hochberg correction, with an adjusted p below 0.01 applied as the threshold. Sourced from immuneACCESS, this table was stored by TCRdb with only in-frame sequences that have V and J called. A share of the clones is absent; for the studies checked, an unresolved V gene accounts for under half, and the remainder has no known explanation. The V and J calls and clone size come from that table; D and trimming were worked out from the DNA. The sample data list about 37,000 clones, and 70% to 85% of these were observed just once. The ten largest clones take up about 17% of the sample.

Turning to this clone: This clone's antigen is unknown. No much larger clonotype is one base removed from it; base qualities were not supplied.

V gives up 3 bases and J gives up 5 bases, and the segment between their germline ends measures 19 bases. The germline V gene (reference sequence) gives CDR1 as LNHNV and CDR2 as YYDKDF. From its cysteine to its phenylalanine, the CDR3 spans 16 amino acids. The sequence is cut down to CDR3 DNA, 48 bases in frame from base 1. The sequence was obtained from a man in his sixties with urothelial cancer. The specimen comprised PBMCs, sampled around atezolizumab (anti-PD-L1) treatment. The sequence is built from TRBV15 and TRBJ2-5, with TRBD1 as a weak D call on 6 bases. The sequenced DNA is TGTGCCACCAGCAGGGGTGACCCACAGGGAACGGAGACCCAGTACTTC. Translated, it gives CATSRGDPQGTETQYF.